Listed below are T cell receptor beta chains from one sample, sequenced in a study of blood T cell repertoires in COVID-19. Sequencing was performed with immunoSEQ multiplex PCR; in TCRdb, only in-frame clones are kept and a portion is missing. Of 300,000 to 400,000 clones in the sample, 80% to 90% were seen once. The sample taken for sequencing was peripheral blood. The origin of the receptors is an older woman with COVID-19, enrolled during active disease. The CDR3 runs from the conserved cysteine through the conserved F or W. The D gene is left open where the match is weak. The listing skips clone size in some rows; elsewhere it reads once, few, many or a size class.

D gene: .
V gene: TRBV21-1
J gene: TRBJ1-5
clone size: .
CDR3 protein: CASSKDATGEEGNQPQHF
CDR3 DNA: TGTGCCAGCAGCAAAGATGCGACAGGGGAGGAGGGCAATCAGCCCCAGCATTTT

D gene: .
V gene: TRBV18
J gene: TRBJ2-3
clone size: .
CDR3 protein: CASSPGLSTDTQYF
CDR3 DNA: TGTGCCAGCTCACCGGGGCTTTCCACAGATACGCAGTATTTT

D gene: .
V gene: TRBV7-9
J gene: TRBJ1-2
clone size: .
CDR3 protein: CASSLFAGDGYTF
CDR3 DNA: TGTGCCAGCAGCTTATTTGCAGGCGATGGCTACACCTTC

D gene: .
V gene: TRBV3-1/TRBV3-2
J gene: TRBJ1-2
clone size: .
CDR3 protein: CASSQADGGNYGYTF
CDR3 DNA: TGTGCCAGCAGCCAAGCTGACGGCGGAAACTATGGCTACACCTTC

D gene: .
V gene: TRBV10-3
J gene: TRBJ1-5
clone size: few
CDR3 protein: CAISEVGDNQPQHF
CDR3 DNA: TGTGCCATCAGTGAGGTAGGGGACAATCAGCCCCAGCATTTT

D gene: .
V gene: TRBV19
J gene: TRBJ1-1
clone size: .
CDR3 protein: CASSIDRWAGQGGGTEAFF
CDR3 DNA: TGTGCCAGTAGTATAGATCGGTGGGCAGGCCAAGGTGGAGGAACTGAAGCTTTCTTT

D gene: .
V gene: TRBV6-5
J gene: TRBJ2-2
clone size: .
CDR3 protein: CASSTSGPGELFF
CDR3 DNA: TGTGCCAGCAGCACCTCAGGGCCCGGGGAGCTGTTTTTT

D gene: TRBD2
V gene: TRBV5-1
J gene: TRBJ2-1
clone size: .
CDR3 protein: CASSLGAGVTYNEQFF
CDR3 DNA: TGCGCCAGCAGCTTGGGAGCGGGGGTGACCTACAATGAGCAGTTCTTC

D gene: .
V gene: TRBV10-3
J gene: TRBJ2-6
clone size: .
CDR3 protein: CAISDAGSGANVLTF
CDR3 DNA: TGTGCCATCAGTGACGCGGGGTCTGGGGCCAACGTCCTGACTTTC

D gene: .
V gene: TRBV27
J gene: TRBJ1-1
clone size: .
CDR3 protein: CASTGGLMNTEAFF
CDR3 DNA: TGTGCCAGCACCGGAGGACTGATGAACACTGAAGCTTTCTTT

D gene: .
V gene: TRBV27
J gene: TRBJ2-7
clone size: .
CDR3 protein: CASSLYRGRSYEQYF
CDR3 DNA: TGTGCCAGCAGTTTATATAGGGGTCGGAGCTACGAGCAGTACTTC

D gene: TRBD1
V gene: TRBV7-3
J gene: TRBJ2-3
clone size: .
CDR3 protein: CASSLMGQGPADTQYF
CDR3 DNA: TGTGCCAGCAGCTTAATGGGACAGGGTCCGGCAGATACGCAGTATTTT

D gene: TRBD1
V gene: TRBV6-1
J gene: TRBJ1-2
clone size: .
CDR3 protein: CASGDRGAIFGYTF
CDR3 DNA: TGTGCCAGCGGTGACAGGGGTGCTATCTTTGGCTACACCTTC

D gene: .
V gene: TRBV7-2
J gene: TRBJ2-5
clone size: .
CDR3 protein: CASSNGGIQETQYF
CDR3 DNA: TGTGCCAGCAGCAACGGGGGAATCCAAGAGACCCAGTACTTC

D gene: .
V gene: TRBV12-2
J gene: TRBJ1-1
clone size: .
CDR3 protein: CASRLAPGLNTEAFF
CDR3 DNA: TGTGCAAGTCGCTTAGCGCCAGGCCTGAACACTGAAGCTTTCTTT

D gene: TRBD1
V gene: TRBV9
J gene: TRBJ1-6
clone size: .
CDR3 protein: CASSEDRGRVIAYNSPLHF
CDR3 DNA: TGTGCCAGCAGCGAAGACAGGGGGCGCGTAATCGCCTATAATTCACCCCTCCACTTT

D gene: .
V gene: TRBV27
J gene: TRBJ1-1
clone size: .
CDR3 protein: CASSLVSTDTEAFF
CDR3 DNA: TGTGCCAGCAGTTTAGTTTCGACAGACACTGAAGCTTTCTTT

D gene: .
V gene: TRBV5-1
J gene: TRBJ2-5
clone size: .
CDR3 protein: CASSLRGMQETQYF
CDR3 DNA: TGCGCCAGCAGCTTACGCGGTATGCAAGAGACCCAGTACTTC

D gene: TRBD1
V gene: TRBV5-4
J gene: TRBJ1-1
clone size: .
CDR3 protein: CASSARDRTGGEAFF
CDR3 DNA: TGTGCCAGCAGCGCCCGGGACAGGACGGGGGGTGAAGCTTTCTTT

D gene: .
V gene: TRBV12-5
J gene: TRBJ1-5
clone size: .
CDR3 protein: CASGLTFLTGRAIQPQHF
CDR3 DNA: TGTGCTAGTGGTTTGACGTTCCTAACAGGGAGGGCGATTCAGCCCCAGCATTTT

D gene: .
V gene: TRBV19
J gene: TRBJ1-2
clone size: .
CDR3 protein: CASSIQGYGYTF
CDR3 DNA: TGTGCCAGTAGTATTCAGGGCTATGGCTACACCTTC

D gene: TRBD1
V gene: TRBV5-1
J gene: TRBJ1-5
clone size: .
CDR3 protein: CASSLTGASNQPQHF
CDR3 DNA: TGCGCCAGCAGCTTGACAGGGGCTAGCAATCAGCCCCAGCATTTT